The 27 T cell receptor beta chains presented below share a single source sample, sequenced in a study of T cells in Graves' hyperthyroidism and ophthalmopathy. Amplified regions were TCR beta CDR3 sequences from RNA transcripts. First-round RT-PCR of the TCR CDR3 relied on the HTBI primer set. TCRdb itself ran the multiplex PCR reads through MiXCR, one entry per CDR3 protein. The sample carries roughly 750,000 distinct CDR3 sequences, roughly 17% recorded once. Sequencing used blood. The receptors come from a man aged 18 to 29 with Graves' hyperthyroidism.

This clonotype was picked up a small number of times. This chain joins TRBV7-3 and TRBJ2-3; possibly TRBD1 or TRBD2 for D (5 bases each). CDR3 size: 13 residues. V lost 4 bases and J 5 bases, leaving 10 bases between the germline ends. From germline, CDR1 is SGHTA and CDR2 FQGTGA. The CDR3 DNA is TGTGCCAGCAGCTGGGACCGAAAAGATACGCAGTATTTT. Its protein product is CASSWDRKDTQYF.

The table lists this clonotype with a few counts. The rearrangement uses TRBV4-3 and TRBJ2-7, with 9 bases that match TRBD2. The junction had 6 bases not matched to a gene; V was cut back by 2 bases and J by 1 base. There are 16 residues in the CDR3. From germline, CDR1 is LGHNA and CDR2 YSLEER. The CDR3 here is CASSQLASGESYEQYF. The DNA for the CDR3 is TGCGCCAGCAGCCAACTTGCTAGCGGGGAGTCCTACGAGCAGTACTTC.

This clonotype was seen many times. The chain employs TRBV28 and TRBJ2-1; the match to TRBD2 covers 7 bases. Germline values: CDR1 MDHEN, CDR2 SYDVKM. J was trimmed by 7 bases and V by 3 bases; bases with no gene match: 12. The CDR3 runs 16 residues. This chain's CDR3 is CASSLGWASGRNEQFF. CDR3 in DNA: TGTGCCAGCAGTTTGGGTTGGGCTAGCGGTAGGAATGAGCAGTTCTTC.

This clonotype was counted ten times or more. The V gene is TRBV12-3 or TRBV12-4, the J gene TRBJ2-5; 8 bases agree with TRBD1. V lost 10 bases and J lost 4; bases outside the gene matches: 8. This CDR3 has 13 amino acids. CDR3 bases: TGTGCCACTTCACAGGGGGGAGGAGAGACCCAGTACTTC. Translating gives CATSQGGGETQYF.

The V call is TRBV30, the J call TRBJ2-3, with D possibly matching TRBD2 (5 bases). The CDR3 runs to 12 residues. Per germline, CDR1 GTSNPN and CDR2 SVGIG (reference sequence). Trimming left V 2 bases short and J 14 bases short, with 17 bases between. The CDR3 is CAWSPGLRGVYF. The CDR3 DNA reads TGTGCCTGGAGTCCAGGACTCCGAGGAGTGTATTTT.

This clonotype was picked up many times. This chain uses TRBV7-9 with TRBJ2-5, with D perhaps being TRBD1 or TRBD2 (5 bases each). Trimming stripped 4 bases from V and 1 base from J, with 16 bases between. Germline CDR1 SEHNR, CDR2 FQNEAQ (reference sequence). The length of the CDR3 is 16 residues. The DNA of the CDR3 is TGTGCCAGCAGCTCCCGGGGCCTCTTGGGCCAAGAGACCCAGTACTTC. This codes for CASSSRGLLGQETQYF.

This clonotype was found many times. The chain combines TRBV18 with TRBJ2-5, with a possible D match to TRBD1 (6 bases). Germline CDR1 and CDR2: KGHSH and LQKENI. With 3 bases removed from V and 0 bases from J, the gap between germline ends came to 14 bases. The CDR3 runs 16 residues. CDR3 in amino acids: CASSPTGQPNQETQYF. The DNA of the CDR3 is TGTGCCAGCTCACCGACGGGACAACCAAACCAAGAGACCCAGTACTTC.

The CDR3 nucleotides read TGTGCCAGTAGTATCGGGAGGGGGCCTTATGGCTACACCTTC. Translated: CASSIGRGPYGYTF. This sequence joins TRBV19 and TRBJ1-2; 7 bases line up with TRBD1. The V and J ends lost 3 bases and 5 bases, in that order; junction bases with no gene match: 6. Germline V CDR1 and CDR2: LNHDA, SQIVND (reference sequence). CDR3 length: 14 residues.

This clonotype has ten or more counts. The chain has TRBV7-2 and TRBJ1-1; 7 bases map to TRBD1. This CDR3 comprises 13 residues. Unmatched junction bases numbered 5, after V lost 6 bases and J lost 4 bases. Germline CDR1 SGHTA, CDR2 FQGNSA. As DNA, the CDR3 is TGTGCCAGCAGTCCAGGGGGTCGCACTGAAGCTTTCTTT. Translating it yields CASSPGGRTEAFF. Variable domain in full (rest from reference TRBV7-2 and TRBJ1-1): GAGVSQSPSNKVTEKGKDVELRCDPISGHTALYWYRQSLGQGLEFLIYFQGNSAPDKSGLPSDRFSAERTGGSVSTLTIQRTQQEDSAVYLCASSPGGRTEAFFGQGTRLTVV.

In this sample, this clonotype turned up many times. The J gene is TRBJ2-1, the V gene TRBV6-1; D is undetermined. CDR1 and CDR2 from the germline V gene are MNHNS and SASEGT. V was pared by 8 bases and J by 7 bases, with 18 bases between. CDR3 size: 14 residues. CDR3 nucleotides: TGTGCCAGCTCCCCTTCCGCATATCGGAATGAGCAGTTCTTC. Its protein product is CASSPSAYRNEQFF.

The chain joins TRBV7-9 to TRBJ2-7; 8 positions agree with TRBD1. The CDR3 consists of 14 residues. The V segment lost 4 bases and the J segment 7 bases; nucleotides outside the gene matches: 9. Germline lookup yields CDR1 SEHNR and CDR2 FQNEAQ (reference sequence). CDR3 region: CASSSGTGRLEQYF. For the CDR3, the DNA is TGTGCCAGCAGCTCTGGGACAGGCCGGTTGGAGCAGTACTTC.

The rearrangement links TRBV5-6 to TRBJ2-3, with TRBD2 matching over 7 bases. This CDR3 has 15 amino acids. Germline V gene data show CDR1 as SGHDT and CDR2 as YYEEEE. With 1 base clipped from V and 2 bases from J, the junction kept 4 bases outside the gene matches. This CDR3 reads CASSLTSAYTDTQYF. The CDR3 nucleotides read TGTGCCAGCAGCTTGACTAGCGCCTACACAGATACGCAGTATTTT.

This clonotype has more than one count but fewer than ten. The chain carries TRBV7-8 and TRBJ1-6; D is ambiguous. The germline CDR1 and CDR2 sequences are SGHVS and FQNEAQ. Trimming took off 3 bases at V and 5 bases at J, with 2 bases between the two ends. This CDR3 spans 12 amino acids. CDR3: CASSFHNSPLHF. The CDR3 region has the DNA TGTGCCAGCAGCTTTCATAATTCACCCCTCCACTTT.

This clonotype was seen repeatedly, ten times or more. This chain connects TRBV27 to TRBJ2-1, with a possible D match to TRBD2 (5 bases). The CDR3 extends over 14 amino acids. The germline V gene encodes CDR1 MNHEY and CDR2 SMNVEV (reference sequence). Trimming pared 3 bases from V and 2 bases from J, leaving 8 bases between. The CDR3 nucleotides read TGTGCCAGCAGTTTTAGCGACCCCTACAATGAGCAGTTCTTC. Its protein is CASSFSDPYNEQFF.

In this sample, this clonotype turned up a few times. This chain uses TRBV27 with TRBJ2-5, with a tentative D call TRBD2 (5 bases). With 9 bases removed from V and 1 base from J, the gap between germline ends came to 12 bases. This CDR3 spans 13 amino acids. In germline, CDR1 is MNHEY, CDR2 SMNVEV (reference sequence). CDR3 protein: CASLGAGQETQYF. The CDR3, as DNA: TGTGCCAGTCTGGGAGCAGGCCAAGAGACCCAGTACTTC.

This clonotype showed up just a few times. The V call is TRBV4-1, the J call TRBJ2-1; TRBD2 matches at 7 bases. This CDR3 is built from 18 residues. CDR1 is MGHRA, CDR2 YSYEKL, per germline. After removal of 0 bases from V and 5 bases from J, the junction contained 13 bases not matched to a gene. The CDR3 is CASSQDPLGLAVNNEQFF. Here the CDR3 DNA reads TGCGCCAGCAGCCAAGATCCGCTCGGGCTAGCGGTTAACAATGAGCAGTTCTTC.

The rearrangement joins TRBV7-6 to TRBJ1-3; D is perhaps TRBD1 (6 bases). Trimming shortened V by 8 bases and J by 0 bases, and 11 bases separated the two germline ends. CDR1 and CDR2 (germline): SGHVS, FNYEAQ. The CDR3 totals 14 residues. The CDR3: CASAIGGSGNTIYF. The CDR3 bases are TGTGCCAGCGCTATAGGGGGCTCTGGAAACACCATATATTTT.

At least ten counts were recorded for this clonotype. This chain uses TRBV3-1 with TRBJ2-3; TRBD2 aligns across 8 bases. The CDR3 is made up of 14 amino acids. CDR1 LGHDT and CDR2 YNNKEL come from the germline V gene (reference sequence). The ends lost 0 bases at V and 7 bases at J; junction bases unmatched: 3. The DNA for the CDR3 is TGTGCCAGCAGCCAAGACCTAGCGGGCAATACGCAGTATTTT. Its protein product is CASSQDLAGNTQYF.

This clonotype was picked up many times. The rearrangement links TRBV3-1 to TRBJ2-4; the match to TRBD2 covers 9 bases. This CDR3 spans 20 amino acids. Germline loops: CDR1 LGHDT, CDR2 YNNKEL (reference sequence). Trimming took 0 bases from V and 0 from J; bases not matched to a gene: 12. The CDR3 coding sequence is TGTGCCAGCAGCCAAGATAGCGGGGGTCGAGCGGGAAAAGCCAAAAACATTCAGTACTTC. It specifies CASSQDSGGRAGKAKNIQYF.

This chain uses TRBV27 with TRBJ2-2, with D unresolved. CDR3 length: 11 amino acids. Germline values: CDR1 MNHEY, CDR2 SMNVEV (reference sequence). V lost 7 bases and J lost 7, with 7 bases in between. CDR3 sequence (DNA): TGTGCCAGCACTGTCGGCGGGGAGCTGTTTTTT. It specifies CASTVGGELFF.

Many counts were recorded for this clonotype. The rearrangement uses TRBV6-2 or TRBV6-3 and TRBJ2-7, with D perhaps matching TRBD2 (5 bases). Trimming took off 0 bases at V and 2 bases at J, with 11 bases between the two ends. The CDR3 totals 15 residues. From germline, CDR1 is MNHEY and CDR2 SVGEGT. CDR3 protein: CASSYSSGSTYEQYF. DNA for the CDR3: TGTGCCAGCAGTTACTCGTCGGGGTCGACCTACGAGCAGTACTTC.

This chain joins TRBV18 and TRBJ2-7, with TRBD1 as a possible D gene (6 bases). The V end was cut by 3 bases, the J end by 3 bases, with 15 bases between. Germline V gene sequence: CDR1 KGHSH, CDR2 LQKENI. The CDR3 spans 15 residues. CDR3 residues: CASSPSNREGYEQYF. DNA for the CDR3: TGTGCCAGCTCACCTTCGAACAGGGAAGGCTACGAGCAGTACTTC.

This clonotype appeared many times. The J gene is TRBJ2-7, the V gene TRBV20-1, with 7 nucleotides matching TRBD1. The CDR3 runs to 14 residues. V was pared by 5 bases and J by 2 bases, with 9 bases of the junction left unmatched. CDR1 is DFQATT, CDR2 SNEGSKA, per germline (reference sequence). CDR3 sequence reads: CSALDQGETYEQYF. In nucleotides, the CDR3 is TGCAGTGCTTTAGACCAGGGGGAAACCTACGAGCAGTACTTC.

The V call is TRBV12-3 or TRBV12-4, the J call TRBJ2-2; weak D call: TRBD1 (5 bases). This CDR3 has 15 residues. Trimming removed 3 bases at V and 6 bases at J, with 14 bases between. In DNA form, the CDR3 reads TGTGCCAGCAGTTTCTCAGGGATCGCATCCGGGGAGCTGTTTTTT. It yields the protein CASSFSGIASGELFF.

At least ten counts were recorded for this clonotype. This chain joins TRBV30 and TRBJ2-1; 7 bases match TRBD2. Germline V gives CDR1 GTSNPN, CDR2 SVGIG (reference sequence). The CDR3 runs to 13 residues. Germline trimming cut 3 bases from V and 4 bases from J; bases unmatched to any gene: 3. The CDR3 nucleotides are TGTGCCTGGAGCAGGACTAGATACAATGAGCAGTTCTTC. Its protein product is CAWSRTRYNEQFF.

The V call is TRBV5-5, the J call TRBJ2-5; D not certain. The CDR3 has 14 residues. Trimming shortened V by 1 base and J by 1 base, and 8 bases separated the two germline ends. Germline V CDR1 and CDR2: SGHKS, YYEKEE (reference sequence). This chain's CDR3 is CASSLTAFQETQYF. DNA of the CDR3: TGTGCCAGCAGCTTGACAGCCTTCCAAGAGACCCAGTACTTC.

This clonotype was detected many times. This chain joins TRBV28 and TRBJ2-7; no clear D. CDR3 length equals 15 residues. From germline, CDR1 is MDHEN and CDR2 SYDVKM. Deletions cut 7 bases from V and 0 bases from J, with 16 bases between. The CDR3 bases are TGTGCCAGCACCAAAATACCCCCCCGCTCCTACGAGCAGTACTTC. It is translated as CASTKIPPRSYEQYF.